This TCR beta chain appears in the sequencing data of a study of T cells in Graves' hyperthyroidism and ophthalmopathy (dated by TCRdb to the late 2010s). As for the study more broadly: Peripheral blood was sampled at the time of initial diagnosis, prior to any treatment. The paper describes TCR Vbeta CDR3 sequencing of around 130 peripheral blood samples, made up of some 40 ophthalmopathy patients, some 80 hyperthyroidism patients and 17 progressor patients. For training and testing, the 100 or so patients in the discovery cohort were randomly divided in a 7:3 ratio. In about 6 Graves' hyperthyroidism patients, the study also compared T-cell repertoires from thyroid tissue with T-cell repertoires from blood. To identify distinguishing TCR V-J signatures, a discovery cohort of around 100 patients was used, comprising 40 to 45 with Graves' ophthalmopathy and some 60 with stable Graves' hyperthyroidism. After sampling, hyperthyroidism patients received methimazole starting at 30 mg daily, and ophthalmopathy patients received high-dose intravenous methylprednisolone. Prospective prediction of ophthalmopathy was tested in an independent validation cohort of 18 to 20 hyperthyroidism patients and 17 patients who later progressed to ophthalmopathy.

TCR beta CDR3 regions were amplified from RNA transcripts. For the first round of RT-PCR on the TCR CDR3, the HTBI primer set was used together with the Qiagen OneStep RT-PCR kit. The libraries were constructed in a second round of multiplex PCR and then size-selected and purified. The libraries were sequenced on an Illumina HiSeq2000 using paired-end 100 bp reads. As for how the authors treated the data: SOAPnuke was used to process the raw data, with reads discarded if the reads contained adapters or uncalled bases, had a mean Phred below 15, or lacked an exact constant-primer or identifier match. High-quality paired reads were merged using COPE v1.2.5, and each unique nucleotide sequence was defined as a clonotype. Clonotypes were aligned to IMGT TRBV, TRBD and TRBJ reference segments using MiTCR v1.1. The analysis was restricted to V-J combinations with a frequency above 0.0001, which together covered around 99% of the repertoires. The TCS score was defined as the ratio of F50 (clonal expansion) to E x V (chaos), calculated using BLOSUM62-based TCRdist between CDR3 peptides within each V-J. Welch's t-statistics and random forest reduced approximately 520 V-J features to 10 to 15, which were used in a naive Bayes classifier (R e1071). The public reads were reprocessed in TCRdb via fastp at Q25 and MiXCR, keeping in-frame beta chains. Entries are consolidated by CDR3 protein sequence, retaining the most common genes and DNA. TCRdb's processing, not the study's, gives the V and J calls here. The sample table holds 550,000 to 650,000 distinct CDR3 sequences, of which over 11% were seen once. The ten largest clones capture under 7% of the sample.

Here is what the overall study found, with its caveats: A model built on a 13 V-J signature distinguished ophthalmopathy from stable hyperthyroidism, reaching roughly 88% sensitivity and around 81% specificity in cross-validation and 80%/75% in testing. In validation, progression to ophthalmopathy was predicted by the model with 55% to 71% sensitivity and nearly 75% specificity, a median of approximately 7.1 months before onset. Most expanded thyroid clonotypes (frequency above 0.001) were also found in blood, which suggests that blood repertoires may mirror thyroid immune responses. No statistical method was used to set the sample size in advance, and investigators knew the group allocation.

Its CDR3 holds 15 amino acids, cysteine through phenylalanine. Only CDR3 DNA remains: 45 bases, in frame from the first base. V gives up 0 bases and J gives up 6 bases, and the segment between their germline ends measures 15 bases. The germline V gene sets CDR1 to SGHNT and CDR2 to YENEEA. Hyperthyroidism patients were aged 18 to 65 years and newly diagnosed, with disease duration of less than 2 months. Exclusion was applied to patients with uncontrolled infections, other autoimmune diseases, pregnancy or lactation. Clinical symptoms, serum thyroxine and TRAb, thyroid ultrasound, and orbital computed tomography formed the basis for the diagnoses. Blood from progressor patients was drawn when they were first diagnosed with hyperthyroidism, before any ophthalmopathy symptoms appeared. PBMCs were isolated from 10 ml of fresh peripheral blood by Ficoll-Paque density gradient centrifugation. Progressor patients were initially diagnosed with Graves' hyperthyroidism and developed ophthalmopathy during follow-up. Trizol reagent was used to extract total RNA, and RNA quality was then checked on an Agilent 2100 Bioanalyzer.

This clonotype was observed at least ten times. Its cognate antigen has yet to be identified. No clone much larger than this one lies a single base away; base qualities are absent. The chain is made from TRBV11-3 and TRBJ2-7; the D gene assignment is ambiguous. Material for sequencing was blood. The clonotype comes from a young woman with Graves' hyperthyroidism that later progressed to Graves' ophthalmopathy. The bases are TGTGCCAGCAGCTTAGATCTACGCCCTTTTCCCGAGCAGTACTTC. Translation gives CASSLDLRPFPEQYF.